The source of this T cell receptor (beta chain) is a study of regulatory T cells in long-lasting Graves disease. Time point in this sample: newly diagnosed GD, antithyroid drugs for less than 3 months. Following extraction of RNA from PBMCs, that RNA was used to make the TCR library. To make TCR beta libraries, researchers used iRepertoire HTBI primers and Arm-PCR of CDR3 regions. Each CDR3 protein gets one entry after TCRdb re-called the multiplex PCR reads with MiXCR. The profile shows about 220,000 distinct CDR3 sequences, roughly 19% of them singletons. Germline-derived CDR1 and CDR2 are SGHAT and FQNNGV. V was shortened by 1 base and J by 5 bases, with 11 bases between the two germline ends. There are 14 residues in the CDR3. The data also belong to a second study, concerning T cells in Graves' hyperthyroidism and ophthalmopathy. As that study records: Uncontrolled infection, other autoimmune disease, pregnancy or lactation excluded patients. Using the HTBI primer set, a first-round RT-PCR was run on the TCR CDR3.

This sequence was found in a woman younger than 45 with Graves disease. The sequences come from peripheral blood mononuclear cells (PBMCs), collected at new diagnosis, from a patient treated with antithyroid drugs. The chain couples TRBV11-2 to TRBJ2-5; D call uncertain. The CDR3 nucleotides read TGTGCCAGCAGCTTAGGACCCGGATGGGAGACCCAGTACTTC. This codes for CASSLGPGWETQYF.